This is a list of T cell receptor beta chains from one sample in a study of a mutant IDH1 vaccine in newly diagnosed glioma. Generated by immunoSEQ multiplex PCR, the TCRdb table keeps only in-frame clones and is missing some. The sample records some 64,000 clones, approximately 84% being singletons. These receptors have no identified antigens. Sequenced material: PBMCs, taken from a glioma patient whose treatment included an IDH1 peptide vaccine. All receptors derive from a woman between 50 and 59 years old with glioma. The CDR3 runs from the conserved cysteine through the conserved F or W. The D gene is left open where the match is weak. Rows may omit the clone size; those that give it use once, few, many or a size class.

13	TRBV29-1	TRBJ1-1	NA	few	CSVSLTANTEAFF	TGCAGCGTTTCGCTTACAGCGAACACTGAAGCTTTCTTT
13	TRBV7-9	TRBJ1-4	NA	NA	CASSLGTGEKLFF	TGTGCCAGCAGCTTAGGGACCGGAGAAAAACTGTTTTTT
16	TRBV12-5	TRBJ1-1	TRBD1	NA	CASGLHRGAPNTEAFF	TGTGCTAGTGGTCTACACAGGGGGGCGCCGAACACTGAAGCTTTCTTT
12	TRBV5-1	TRBJ2-7	NA	NA	CASSGVAYEQYF	TGCGCCAGCAGCGGAGTAGCGTACGAGCAGTACTTC
14	TRBV10-3	TRBJ2-1	TRBD2	NA	CAINSAGGHNEQFF	TGTGCCATCAATTCGGCGGGGGGGCACAATGAGCAGTTCTTC
13	TRBV6-1	TRBJ1-5	TRBD1	few	CASSETGNQPQHF	TGTGCCAGCAGTGAGACAGGGAATCAGCCCCAGCATTTT
13	TRBV7-2	TRBJ2-7	NA	NA	CASTGRPGYEQYF	TGTGCCAGCACGGGACGGCCCGGCTACGAGCAGTACTTC
11	TRBV19	TRBJ1-2	NA	NA	CASSIRGYYTF	TGTGCCAGTAGTATTCGGGGGTACTACACCTTC
11	TRBV7-2	TRBJ2-7	NA	NA	CASGGGREQYF	TGTGCCAGCGGGGGGGGCCGCGAGCAGTACTTC
12	TRBV11-3	TRBJ1-1	NA	NA	CASSHRESEAFF	TGTGCCAGCAGCCACCGAGAAAGTGAAGCTTTCTTT
14	TRBV9	TRBJ1-1	NA	NA	CASSVGSGNTEAFF	TGTGCCAGCAGCGTAGGGTCAGGGAACACTGAAGCTTTCTTT
17	TRBV6-4	TRBJ2-7	TRBD1	NA	CASSDPRDRGKVDEQYF	TGTGCCAGCAGTGACCCGAGGGACAGGGGGAAAGTAGACGAGCAGTACTTC
14	TRBV19	TRBJ2-1	TRBD1	NA	CASSPGTGDDEQFF	TGTGCCAGTAGCCCCGGGACAGGGGACGATGAGCAGTTCTTC
11	TRBV20-1	TRBJ2-3	NA	NA	CSARVGGAQYF	TGCAGTGCTAGAGTGGGTGGGGCGCAGTATTTT
16	TRBV7-2	TRBJ1-5	TRBD1	few	CASSLGTGEDRQPQHF	TGTGCCAGCAGCCTTGGGACAGGGGAGGATCGGCAGCCCCAGCATTTT
15	TRBV18	TRBJ2-7	NA	NA	CASSPPTDAEVGQYF	TGTGCCAGCTCACCACCGACCGACGCGGAGGTGGGGCAGTACTTC
14	TRBV9	TRBJ1-2	TRBD1	once	CASRPGQGIQSYTF	TGTGCCAGCAGACCGGGACAGGGGATCCAAAGCTACACCTTC
12	TRBV7-9	TRBJ1-1	NA	few	CASSSRQPEAFF	TGTGCCAGCAGCTCCCGACAGCCTGAAGCTTTCTTT
14	TRBV11-3	TRBJ1-1	NA	NA	CASSLTGTNTEAFF	TGTGCCAGCAGCTTAACAGGTACAAACACTGAAGCTTTCTTT
13	TRBV5-1	TRBJ2-1	TRBD1	NA	CASSRDSYNEQFF	TGCGCCAGCAGCCGGGACAGCTACAATGAGCAGTTCTTC
15	TRBV9	TRBJ1-4	NA	once	CASSDLAESNEKLFF	TGTGCCAGCAGCGACCTAGCGGAATCTAATGAAAAACTGTTTTTT
13	TRBV6-1	TRBJ1-5	NA	NA	CASNKGPMEPQHF	TGTGCCAGCAATAAGGGTCCAATGGAGCCCCAGCATTTT
13	TRBV29-1	TRBJ1-1	NA	NA	CSVYRQINTEAFF	TGCAGCGTCTATCGACAGATCAACACTGAAGCTTTCTTT
15	TRBV5-1	TRBJ2-5	TRBD2	NA	CASSQSGGTQETQYF	TGCGCCAGCAGCCAAAGCGGGGGGACTCAAGAGACCCAGTACTTC
14	TRBV5-1	TRBJ1-1	TRBD1	NA	CASSLAGGYSEAFF	TGCGCCAGCAGCTTAGCAGGGGGCTATTCTGAAGCTTTCTTT
15	TRBV4-2	TRBJ1-1	NA	NA	CASSLDTGIDTEAFF	TGTGCCAGCAGCCTAGATACAGGGATTGACACTGAAGCTTTCTTT
14	TRBV27	TRBJ1-1	NA	few	CASSFSPMNTEAFF	TGTGCCAGCAGTTTCAGTCCGATGAACACTGAAGCTTTCTTT
13	TRBV10-3	TRBJ1-1	NA	few	CATGDLLNTEAFF	TGTGCCACGGGGGACCTTTTGAACACTGAAGCTTTCTTT
13	TRBV27	TRBJ2-1	NA	NA	CASSRGWGYEQFF	TGTGCCAGCAGCCGGGGTTGGGGTTATGAGCAGTTCTTC
14	TRBV2	TRBJ1-2	TRBD1	NA	CAGNRDRANYGYTF	TGTGCCGGTAACCGGGACAGAGCTAACTATGGCTACACCTTC
16	TRBV5-6	TRBJ2-7	NA	once	CASSGQTGGGLYEQYF	TGTGCCAGCAGCGGCCAGACCGGGGGAGGTCTCTACGAGCAGTACTTC
17	TRBV5-8	TRBJ1-5	TRBD1	NA	CASSPEYRGNGNQPQHF	TGTGCCAGCAGCCCGGAGTACAGGGGGAATGGCAATCAGCCCCAGCATTTT
14	TRBV29-1	TRBJ2-7	NA	NA	CSVEKGDHPYEQYF	TGCAGCGTTGAAAAGGGGGACCATCCCTACGAGCAGTACTTC
14	TRBV21-1	TRBJ2-3	NA	few	CASSNKDGTDTQYF	TGTGCCAGCAGCAATAAGGACGGCACAGATACGCAGTATTTT
16	TRBV11-2	TRBJ1-1	TRBD1	NA	CASSLPRPGQDAEAFF	TGTGCCAGCAGCTTACCTCGCCCGGGACAGGACGCTGAAGCTTTCTTT
16	TRBV4-2	TRBJ2-3	TRBD1	NA	CASSQVFLAGGNTQYF	TGTGCCAGCAGCCAAGTATTTTTGGCAGGGGGAAATACGCAGTATTTT